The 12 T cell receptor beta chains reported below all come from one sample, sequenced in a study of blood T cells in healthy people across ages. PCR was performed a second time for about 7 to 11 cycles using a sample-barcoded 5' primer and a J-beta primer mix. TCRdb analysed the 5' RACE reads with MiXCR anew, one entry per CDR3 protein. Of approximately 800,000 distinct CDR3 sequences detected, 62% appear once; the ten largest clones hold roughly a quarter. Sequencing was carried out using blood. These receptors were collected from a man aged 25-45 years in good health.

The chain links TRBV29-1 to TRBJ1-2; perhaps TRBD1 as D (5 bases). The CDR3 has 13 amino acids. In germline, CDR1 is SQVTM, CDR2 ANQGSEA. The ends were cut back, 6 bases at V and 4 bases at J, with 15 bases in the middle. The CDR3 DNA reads TGCAGCGTCCCGACCACAGGTTCCTATGGCTACACCTTC. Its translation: CSVPTTGSYGYTF.

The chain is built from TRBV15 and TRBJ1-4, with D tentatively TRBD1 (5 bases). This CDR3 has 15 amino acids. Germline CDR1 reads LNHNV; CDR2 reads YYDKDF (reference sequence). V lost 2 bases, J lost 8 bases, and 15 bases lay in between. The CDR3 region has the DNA TGTGCCACCAGCAGACCTCACAGGAGCGGGGAAAAACTGTTTTTT. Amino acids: CATSRPHRSGEKLFF. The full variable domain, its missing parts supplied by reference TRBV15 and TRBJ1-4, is DAMVIQNPRYQVTQFGKPVTLSCSQTLNHNVMYWYQQKSSQAPKLLFHYYDKDFNNEADTPDNFQSRRPNTSFCFLDIRSPGLGDTAMYLCATSRPHRSGEKLFFGSGTQLSVL.

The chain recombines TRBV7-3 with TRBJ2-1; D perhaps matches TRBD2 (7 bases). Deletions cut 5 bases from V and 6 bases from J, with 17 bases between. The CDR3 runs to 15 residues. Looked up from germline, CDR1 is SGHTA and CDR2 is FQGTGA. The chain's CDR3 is CASSTEWGGLNEQFF. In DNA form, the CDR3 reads TGTGCCAGCAGCACTGAATGGGGGGGGCTCAATGAGCAGTTCTTC.

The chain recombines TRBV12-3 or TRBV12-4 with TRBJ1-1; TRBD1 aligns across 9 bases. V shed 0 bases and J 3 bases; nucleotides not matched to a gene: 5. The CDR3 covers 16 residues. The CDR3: CASSLAGQGRDTEAFF. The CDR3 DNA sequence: TGTGCCAGCAGTTTAGCTGGACAGGGGAGGGACACTGAAGCTTTCTTT.

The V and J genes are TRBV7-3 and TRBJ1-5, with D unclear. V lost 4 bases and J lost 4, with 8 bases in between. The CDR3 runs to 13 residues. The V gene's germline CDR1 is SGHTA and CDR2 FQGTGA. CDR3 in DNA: TGTGCCAGCAGCTCCTCGGTGAATCAGCCCCAGCATTTT. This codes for CASSSSVNQPQHF.

CDR3 bases: TGTGCCAGCAGTGTATTCGTGGGAACTGAAGCTTTCTTT. Residues: CASSVFVGTEAFF. The gene calls are TRBV27 and TRBJ1-1; D not certain. Germline V CDR1 and CDR2: MNHEY, SMNVEV (reference sequence). The CDR3 is 13 amino acids. Trimming left V 5 bases short and J 5 bases short, with 12 bases between.

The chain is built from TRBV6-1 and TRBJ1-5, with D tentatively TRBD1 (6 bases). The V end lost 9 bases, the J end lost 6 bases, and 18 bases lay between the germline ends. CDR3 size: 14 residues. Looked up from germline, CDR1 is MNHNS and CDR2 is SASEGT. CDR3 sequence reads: CASFQVGGSQPQHF. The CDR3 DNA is TGTGCCAGTTTCCAGGTGGGGGGCTCTCAGCCCCAGCATTTT.

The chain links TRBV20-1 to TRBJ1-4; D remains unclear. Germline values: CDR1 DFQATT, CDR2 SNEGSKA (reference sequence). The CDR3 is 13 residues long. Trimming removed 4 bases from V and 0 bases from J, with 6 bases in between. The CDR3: CSANQATNEKLFF. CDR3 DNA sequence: TGCAGTGCTAACCAGGCAACTAATGAAAAACTGTTTTTT.

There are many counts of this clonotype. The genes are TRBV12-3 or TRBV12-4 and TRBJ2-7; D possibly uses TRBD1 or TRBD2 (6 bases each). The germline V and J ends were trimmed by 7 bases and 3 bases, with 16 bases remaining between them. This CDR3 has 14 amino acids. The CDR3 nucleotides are TGTGCCAGCACCCCAACCGGGGGCAACTACGAGCAGTACTTC. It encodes CASTPTGGNYEQYF.

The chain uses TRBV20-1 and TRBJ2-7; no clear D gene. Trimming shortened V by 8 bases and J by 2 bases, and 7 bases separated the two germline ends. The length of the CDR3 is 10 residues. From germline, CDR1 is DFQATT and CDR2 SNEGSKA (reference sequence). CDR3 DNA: TGCAGTCTTGCTGCCTACGAGCAGTACTTC. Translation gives CSLAAYEQYF.

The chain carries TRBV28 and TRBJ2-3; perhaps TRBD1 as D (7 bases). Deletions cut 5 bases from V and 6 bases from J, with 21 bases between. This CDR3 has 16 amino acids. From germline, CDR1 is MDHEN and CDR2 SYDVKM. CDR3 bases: TGTGCCAGCAGTGACTTAAACAGGGGAGGTGCCGATACGCAGTATTTT. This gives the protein CASSDLNRGGADTQYF. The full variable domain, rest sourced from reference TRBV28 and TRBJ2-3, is DVKVTQSSRYLVKRTGEKVFLECVQDMDHENMFWYRQDPGLGLRLIYFSYDVKMKEKGDIPEGYSVSREKKERFSLILESASTNQTSMYLCASSDLNRGGADTQYFGPGTRLTVL.

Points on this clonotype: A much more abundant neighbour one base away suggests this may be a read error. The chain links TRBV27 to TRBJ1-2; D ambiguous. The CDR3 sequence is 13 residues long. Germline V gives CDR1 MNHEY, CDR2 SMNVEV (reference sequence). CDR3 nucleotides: TGTGCCAGCAGTTTCGAAGGGAACTATGGCTGCACCTTC. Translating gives CASSFEGNYGCTF.